This T cell receptor (beta chain) stems from a study of blood T cell repertoires in COVID-19. About the research overall: Whether acute or convalescent, the COVID-19 samples came from the United States, Italy and Spain. The analysed material was cDNA or gDNA that came from T cells, B-cell-depleted T cells, or PBMCs.

Original processing notes: Cell counts per sample came from amplifying reference gene primers. TCRdb's table, derived via immunoSEQ multiplex PCR, lists solely in-frame clones and lacks some. For V, J and clone size, that table is used; D and trimming come from the DNA. The sample contains a few hundred thousand clones, roughly 85% of which appear only once. The V gene end was trimmed by 5 bases and the J gene end by 5 bases; junction bases not matched to a gene: 11. This CDR3 has 15 amino acids. Germline CDR1 reads LNHDA; CDR2 reads SQIVND (reference sequence). The source material was PBMCs or T cells enriched from blood (not recorded which). This clonotype was obtained from a woman between 45 and 65 years old who had recovered from COVID-19. V usage is TRBV19 and J usage is TRBJ2-5; TRBD1 matches 7 bases. The CDR3 protein is CASSSSGGARETQYF. The CDR3 coding sequence is TGTGCCAGTAGTTCTTCAGGGGGAGCGCGGGAGACCCAGTACTTC.